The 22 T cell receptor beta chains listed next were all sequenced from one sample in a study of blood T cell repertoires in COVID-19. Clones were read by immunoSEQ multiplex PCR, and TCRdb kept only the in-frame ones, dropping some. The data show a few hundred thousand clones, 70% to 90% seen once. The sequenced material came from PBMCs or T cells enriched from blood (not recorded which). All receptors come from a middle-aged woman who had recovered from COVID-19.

CDR3 sequence: CASTSPAPGETQYF. The DNA of the CDR3 is TGTGCCAGCACCTCGCCCGCCCCGGGAGAGACCCAGTACTTC. The chain has TRBV5-4 and TRBJ2-5; D is undetermined. V was shortened by 6 bases and J by 4 bases, with 16 bases between the two germline ends. CDR1 and CDR2 (germline): SGHNT, YYREEE (reference sequence). The CDR3 extends over 14 amino acids.

This CDR3 is CASSREERSYNEQFF. CDR3 in DNA: TGTGCCAGTAGTCGAGAGGAGAGATCCTACAATGAGCAGTTCTTC. The chain carries TRBV19 and TRBJ2-1; no clear D. The germline V and J ends were trimmed by 5 bases and 1 base, with 12 bases remaining between them. Germline values: CDR1 LNHDA, CDR2 SQIVND (reference sequence). The CDR3 length is 15 residues.

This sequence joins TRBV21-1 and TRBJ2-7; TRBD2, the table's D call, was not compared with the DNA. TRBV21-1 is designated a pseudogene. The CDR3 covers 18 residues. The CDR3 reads CASSKKKGPSGASYEQYF. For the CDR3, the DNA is TGTGCCAGCAGCAAAAAAAAAGGCCCTAGCGGGGCTTCCTACGAGCAGTACTTC.

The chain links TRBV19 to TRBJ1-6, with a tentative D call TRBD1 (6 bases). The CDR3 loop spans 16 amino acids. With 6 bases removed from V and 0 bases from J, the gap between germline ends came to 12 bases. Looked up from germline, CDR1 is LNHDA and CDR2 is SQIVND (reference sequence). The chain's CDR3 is CASRFSTGSYNSPLHF. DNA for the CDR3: TGTGCCAGTAGGTTTTCGACAGGCTCCTATAATTCACCCCTCCACTTT.

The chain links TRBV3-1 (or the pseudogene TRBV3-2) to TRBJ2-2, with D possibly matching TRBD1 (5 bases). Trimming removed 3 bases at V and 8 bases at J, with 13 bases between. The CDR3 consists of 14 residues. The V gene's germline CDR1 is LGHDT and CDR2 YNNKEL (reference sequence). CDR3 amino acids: CASSHVGVGGELFF. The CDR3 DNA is TGTGCCAGCAGCCACGTAGGGGTAGGAGGGGAGCTGTTTTTT.

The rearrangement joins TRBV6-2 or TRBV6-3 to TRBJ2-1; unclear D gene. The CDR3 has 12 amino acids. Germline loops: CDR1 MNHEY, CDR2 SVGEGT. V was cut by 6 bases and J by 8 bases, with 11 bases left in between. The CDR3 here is CASSILSHEQFF. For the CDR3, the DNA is TGTGCCAGCAGCATCCTAAGTCATGAGCAGTTCTTC.

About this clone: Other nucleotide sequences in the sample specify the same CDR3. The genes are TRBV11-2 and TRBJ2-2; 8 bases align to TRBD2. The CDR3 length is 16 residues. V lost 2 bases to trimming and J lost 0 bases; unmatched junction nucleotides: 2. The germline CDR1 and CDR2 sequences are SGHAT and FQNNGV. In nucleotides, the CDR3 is TGTGCCAGCAGCTTAAGAGCGGGAGCGAACACCGGGGAGCTGTTTTTT. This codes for CASSLRAGANTGELFF.

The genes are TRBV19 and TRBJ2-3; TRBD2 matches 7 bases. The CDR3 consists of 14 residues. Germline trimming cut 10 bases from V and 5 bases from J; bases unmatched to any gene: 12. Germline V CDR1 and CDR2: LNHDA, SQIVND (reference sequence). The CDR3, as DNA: TGTGCCACGGCGAGGGACGCGGGGGAAGATACGCAGTATTTT. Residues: CATARDAGEDTQYF.

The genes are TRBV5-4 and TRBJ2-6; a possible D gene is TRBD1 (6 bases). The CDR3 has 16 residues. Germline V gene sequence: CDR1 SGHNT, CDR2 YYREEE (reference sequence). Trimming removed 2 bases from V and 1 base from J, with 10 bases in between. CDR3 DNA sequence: TGTGCCAGCAGCTTACAGGGACGATCTGGGGCCAACGTCCTGACTTTC. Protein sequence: CASSLQGRSGANVLTF. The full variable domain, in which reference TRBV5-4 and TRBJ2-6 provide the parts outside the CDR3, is ETGVTQSPTHLIKTRGQQVTLRCSSQSGHNTVSWYQQALGQGPQFIFQYYREEENGRGNFPPRFSGLQFPNYSSELNVNALELDDSALYLCASSLQGRSGANVLTFGAGSRLTVL.

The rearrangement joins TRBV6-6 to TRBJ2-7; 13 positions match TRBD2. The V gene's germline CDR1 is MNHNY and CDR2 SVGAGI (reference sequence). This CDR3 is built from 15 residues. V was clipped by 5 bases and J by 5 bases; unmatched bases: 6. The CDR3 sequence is CASSPGLAGINEQYF. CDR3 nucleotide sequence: TGTGCCAGCAGTCCGGGACTAGCGGGAATCAACGAGCAGTACTTC.

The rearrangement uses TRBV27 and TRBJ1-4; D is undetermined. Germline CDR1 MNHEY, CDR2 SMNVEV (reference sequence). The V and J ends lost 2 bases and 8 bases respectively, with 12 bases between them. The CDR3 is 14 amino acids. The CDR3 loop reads CASSLGTLGEKLFF. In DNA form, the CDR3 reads TGTGCCAGCAGTTTAGGAACCCTCGGGGAAAAACTGTTTTTT.

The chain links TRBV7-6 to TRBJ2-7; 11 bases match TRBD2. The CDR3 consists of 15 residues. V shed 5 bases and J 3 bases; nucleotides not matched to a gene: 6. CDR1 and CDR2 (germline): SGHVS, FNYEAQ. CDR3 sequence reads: CASSPRLAGLYEQYF. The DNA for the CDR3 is TGTGCCAGCAGCCCAAGACTAGCGGGACTCTACGAGCAGTACTTC.

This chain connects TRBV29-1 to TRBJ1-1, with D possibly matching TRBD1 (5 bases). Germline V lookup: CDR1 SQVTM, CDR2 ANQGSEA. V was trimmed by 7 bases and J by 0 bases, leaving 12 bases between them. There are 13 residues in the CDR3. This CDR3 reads CSAWTSLNTEAFF. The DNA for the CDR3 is TGCAGCGCCTGGACATCCCTGAACACTGAAGCTTTCTTT.

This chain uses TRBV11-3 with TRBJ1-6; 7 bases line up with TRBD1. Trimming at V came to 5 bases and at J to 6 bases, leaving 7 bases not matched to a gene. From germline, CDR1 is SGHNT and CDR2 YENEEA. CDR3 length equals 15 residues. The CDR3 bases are TGTGCCAGCAGCGGGGACAGCTCCGTTAATTCACCCCTCCACTTT. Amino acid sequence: CASSGDSSVNSPLHF.

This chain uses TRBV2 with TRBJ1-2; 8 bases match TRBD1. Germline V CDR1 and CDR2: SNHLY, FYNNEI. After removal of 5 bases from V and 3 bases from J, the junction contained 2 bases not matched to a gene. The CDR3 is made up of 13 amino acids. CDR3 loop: CASSQQGDYGYTF. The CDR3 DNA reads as TGTGCCAGCAGTCAACAGGGGGACTATGGCTACACCTTC.

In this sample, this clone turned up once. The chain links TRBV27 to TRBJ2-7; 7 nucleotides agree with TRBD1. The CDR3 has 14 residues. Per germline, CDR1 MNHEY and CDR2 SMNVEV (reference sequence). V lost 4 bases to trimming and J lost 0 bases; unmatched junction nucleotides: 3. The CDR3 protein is CASSSTGSSYEQYF. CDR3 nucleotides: TGTGCCAGCAGTTCGACAGGGAGCTCCTACGAGCAGTACTTC.

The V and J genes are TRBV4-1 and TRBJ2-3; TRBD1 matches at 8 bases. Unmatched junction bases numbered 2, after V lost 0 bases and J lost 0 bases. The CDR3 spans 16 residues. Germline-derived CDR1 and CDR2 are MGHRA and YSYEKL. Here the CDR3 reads CASSQEQGASTDTQYF. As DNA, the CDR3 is TGCGCCAGCAGCCAAGAGCAGGGGGCGAGCACAGATACGCAGTATTTT.

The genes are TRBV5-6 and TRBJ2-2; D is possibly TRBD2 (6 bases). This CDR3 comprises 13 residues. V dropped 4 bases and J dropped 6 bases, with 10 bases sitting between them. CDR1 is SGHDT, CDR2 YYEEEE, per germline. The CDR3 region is CASSALAPGELFF. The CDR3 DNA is TGTGCCAGCAGCGCACTAGCTCCCGGGGAGCTGTTTTTT.

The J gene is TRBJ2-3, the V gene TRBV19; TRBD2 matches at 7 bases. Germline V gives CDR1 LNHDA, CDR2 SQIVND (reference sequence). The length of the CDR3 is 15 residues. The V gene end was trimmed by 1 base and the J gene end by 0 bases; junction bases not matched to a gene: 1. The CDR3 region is CASSIAGGSTDTQYF. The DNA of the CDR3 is TGTGCCAGTAGTATAGCGGGAGGAAGCACAGATACGCAGTATTTT.

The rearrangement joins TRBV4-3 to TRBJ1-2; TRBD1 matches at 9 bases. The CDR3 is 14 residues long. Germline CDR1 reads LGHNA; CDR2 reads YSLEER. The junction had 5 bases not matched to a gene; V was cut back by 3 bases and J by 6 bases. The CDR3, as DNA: TGCGCCAGCAGCCAGGAATGGACAGGGGATGGCTACACCTTC. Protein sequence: CASSQEWTGDGYTF.

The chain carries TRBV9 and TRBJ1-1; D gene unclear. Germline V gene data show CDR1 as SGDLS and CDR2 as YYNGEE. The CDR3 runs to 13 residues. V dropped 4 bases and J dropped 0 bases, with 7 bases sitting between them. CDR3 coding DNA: TGTGCCAGCAGCTCCCTCCTGAACACTGAAGCTTTCTTT. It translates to CASSSLLNTEAFF.

The CDR3 sequence is CASSPGTSGQETQYF. The CDR3 bases are TGTGCCAGCAGTCCGGGGACTAGCGGACAAGAGACCCAGTACTTC. The chain carries TRBV28 and TRBJ2-5, with 11 bases that match TRBD2. CDR3 size: 15 residues. With V trimmed by 5 bases and J by 2 bases, 4 bases remained unmatched. Germline V gene lookup returns CDR1 MDHEN and CDR2 SYDVKM.